This T cell receptor beta chain was identified during a study of T cell changes during pregnancy in multiple sclerosis. Trimming removed 3 bases at V and 4 bases at J, with 15 bases between. This CDR3 is built from 15 residues. In germline, CDR1 is MGHRA, CDR2 YSYEKL. Using immunoSEQ multiplex PCR, the repertoire was profiled, and TCRdb retains in-frame clones only, with some absent. The table lists 64,000 or so clones, 96% of them singletons. The sequence was obtained from a female donor with multiple sclerosis, enrolled in a pregnancy study. The sample here was CD8+ T cells from peripheral blood mononuclear cells, taken after pregnancy. The gene calls are TRBV4-1 and TRBJ1-2; D unclear. CDR3 DNA sequence: TGCGCCAGCAGCCAGGAGGGAAGTCTGGGCTATGGCTACACCTTC. This sequence encodes CASSQEGSLGYGYTF.